This record covers a single T cell receptor beta chain. The data belong to a study of cytomegalovirus exposure and HLA in healthy donors. As for the study in general: In a previous analysis, 117 million unique TCR beta sequences were found from 150 million to 200 million T cells.

Germline trimming cut 7 bases from V and 3 bases from J; bases unmatched to any gene: 8. The CDR3 is 14 amino acids. The germline V gene has CDR1 SNHLY and CDR2 FYNNEI. Primers included in the PCR were 60 Vbeta and 13 Jbeta primers. Profiling relied on immunoSEQ multiplex PCR, and the TCRdb table lists in-frame clones only, not all of them. This sample has about 89,000 clones, with about 85% found just once. Healthy people donating bone marrow made up the donors. The chain links TRBV2 to TRBJ2-7; 8 bases are a match to TRBD1. The source of this sequence is a middle-aged man in good health and CMV-seropositive. The material sequenced was PBMCs. The CDR3 bases are TGTGCCAGCAAGCTCGGCGGACAGGGCTACGAGCAGTACTTC. Its protein product is CASKLGGQGYEQYF.